This T cell receptor beta chain was retrieved from a study of cytomegalovirus exposure and HLA in healthy donors. Study-level background: Early released data comprised 80 million or so unique TCRs from HLA-typed donors. Ancestry clustering placed 81% of several hundred genotyped donors in the Caucasian-associated cluster.

General observations from the study: Later analysis associated a missense DCLRE1C variant with TCR beta V- and J-gene trimming.

In regard to this clone: Its antigen is not known.

The junction had 4 bases not matched to a gene; V was cut back by 5 bases and J by 3 bases. Germline CDR1 reads SNHLY; CDR2 reads FYNNEI. This CDR3 is built from 14 residues. Researchers ran the PCR with 60 Vbeta and 13 Jbeta primers. The table came from immunoSEQ multiplex PCR; TCRdb's copy has only in-frame clones and leaves some out. Here the sample spans under 150,000 clones, about four fifths being singletons. The chain joins TRBV2 to TRBJ1-1, with 9 nucleotides matching TRBD1. The receptor was derived from a human donor in good health. The source material was PBMCs. The CDR3 DNA reads TGTGCCAGCAGTAGACAGGGGGTGGACACTGAAGCTTTCTTT. Its protein product is CASSRQGVDTEAFF.